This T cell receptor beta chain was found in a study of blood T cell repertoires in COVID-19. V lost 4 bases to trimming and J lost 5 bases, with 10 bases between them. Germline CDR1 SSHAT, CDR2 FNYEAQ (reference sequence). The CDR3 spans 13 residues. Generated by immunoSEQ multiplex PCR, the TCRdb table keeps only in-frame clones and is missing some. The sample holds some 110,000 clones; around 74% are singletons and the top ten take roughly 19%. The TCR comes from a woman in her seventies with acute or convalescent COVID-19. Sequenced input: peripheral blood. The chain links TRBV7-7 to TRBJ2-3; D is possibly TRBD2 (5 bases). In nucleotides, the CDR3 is TGTGCCAGCAGCTCCCTCCGGGAAGATACGCAGTATTTT. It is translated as CASSSLREDTQYF.